This TCR beta chain was documented in a study of T cell repertoires in cytomegalovirus infection. The CDR3 has 11 amino acids. The V end lost 3 bases, the J end lost 13 bases, and 10 bases lay between the germline ends. TCRdb ran MiXCR on the reads and lists one entry per CDR3 protein. This sample has some 62,000 distinct CDR3 sequences, with just over 20% found just once. Findings and limits, study-wide: Clonotype analysis showed dominance of the ex vivo response by HLA-C-restricted CMV-specific TCR beta clonotypes.

This clonotype was observed a few times. Its antigen is not identified. This clonotype was sampled from a human donor in good health (CMV status not recorded). Some clones in this sample may be carry-over from other donors' samples. The sequenced sample was CD8+ T cells from cultured PBMCs, obtained from culture after CMV antigen stimulation. J is TRBJ2-1 and V is TRBV12-3 or TRBV12-4; D gene unclear. The CDR3 sequence: CASSLGFLQFF. Written as DNA, the CDR3 is TGTGCCAGCAGTTTGGGGTTTTTACAGTTCTTC.